A selection of T cell receptor beta chains follows, all from one sample in a study of OX40 agonist ivuxolimab in advanced cancers. Sequenced by immunoSEQ multiplex PCR; TCRdb stores in-frame clones only, minus some. This sample has some 73,000 clones, with 70% to 90% found just once. The sample in question was CD4+ or CD8+ T cells sorted from blood, obtained in a trial of the OX40 agonist ivuxolimab. The receptors here all came from an adult with an advanced solid tumor such as melanoma, head and neck, liver or kidney cancer. Both conserved end residues are part of each CDR3. The D gene is left open where the match is weak. Where a row states a size, it is once, few, many or the class of an expanded clone; other rows omit it.

len	j_gene	abundance	v_gene	d_gene	CDR3nt	CDR3aa
20	TRBJ2-1	once	TRBV6-1	TRBD2	TGTGCCAGCAGTGACAGGGCCGGGACTAGCGGGTTTAGCTCCTACAATGAGCAGTTCTTC	CASSDRAGTSGFSSYNEQFF
16	TRBJ2-4	NA	TRBV6-5	NA	TGTGCCAGCAGTTACTCGAGTTTGGCAGTAGCAAACATTCAGTACTTC	CASSYSSLAVANIQYF
11	TRBJ1-2	NA	TRBV6-5	NA	TGTGCCAGCAGTCTAAACTATGGCTACACCTTC	CASSLNYGYTF
14	TRBJ1-2	NA	TRBV18	NA	TGTGCCAGCTCACCCCCAGGGACCTCCTATGGCTACACCTTC	CASSPPGTSYGYTF
15	TRBJ1-5	NA	TRBV6-5	NA	TGTGCCAGCAGTTCAGGACAGTCCAGCAATCAGCCCCAGCATTTT	CASSSGQSSNQPQHF
17	TRBJ2-3	NA	TRBV2	TRBD2	TGTGCCAGCTCAAGGGTAGCGGGGGGCCGGGGAGCAGATACGCAGTATTTT	CASSRVAGGRGADTQYF
16	TRBJ2-1	NA	TRBV10-3	NA	TGTGCCATCAGTGCTACACAATACAGCTCCTACAATGAGCAGTTCTTC	CAISATQYSSYNEQFF
13	TRBJ2-3	NA	TRBV11-3	NA	TGTGCCAGCAGCTCCGGACCGCGGGATACGCAGTATTTT	CASSSGPRDTQYF
15	TRBJ2-5	NA	TRBV7-8	NA	TGTGCCAGCAGCTTAGTTCGGCCGTACCAAGAGACCCAGTACTTC	CASSLVRPYQETQYF
12	TRBJ1-1	NA	TRBV5-8	NA	TGTGCCAGCAGCTTGCCCCCCAGGGGAGCTTTCTTT	CASSLPPRGAFF
14	TRBJ2-7	NA	TRBV29-1	NA	TGCAGCGTTAAGGAGTCAGGGATCTCCTACGAGCAGTACTTC	CSVKESGISYEQYF
13	TRBJ1-2	NA	TRBV18	NA	TGTGCCAGCTCTTTAGACAGTATCTATGGCTACACCTTC	CASSLDSIYGYTF
15	TRBJ1-1	NA	TRBV5-3	NA	TGTGCCAGCAGCTTGGTCCCCCGGGGTGGGACTGAAGCTTTCTTT	CASSLVPRGGTEAFF
15	TRBJ2-7	NA	TRBV19	NA	TGTGCCAGTAGTCTATCCGGGACCTTCTGGGGAGAGCAGTACTTC	CASSLSGTFWGEQYF
11	TRBJ2-7	NA	TRBV19	NA	TGTGCCAGCGGACACTCCTACGAGCAGTACTTC	CASGHSYEQYF
16	TRBJ2-5	few	TRBV28	NA	TGTGCCAGCAGTTTGGCGGGGTGGCAGGGCCAAGAGACCCAGTACTTC	CASSLAGWQGQETQYF
13	TRBJ1-1	NA	TRBV7-9	NA	TGTGCCAGCAGCCTCACAGGATTCACTGAAGCTTTCTTT	CASSLTGFTEAFF
11	TRBJ2-7	NA	TRBV9	NA	TGTGCCAGCGGAGGATACTACGAGCAGTACTTC	CASGGYYEQYF
14	TRBJ1-6	NA	TRBV25-1	TRBD1	TGTGCCAGCAGGGACAGGGGAAATAATTCACCCCTCCACTTT	CASRDRGNNSPLHF
19	TRBJ1-5	NA	TRBV28	NA	TGTGCCATCTACCAAAACTCCGGGACACACCATGGAAGCAATCAGCCCCAGCATTTT	CAIYQNSGTHHGSNQPQHF
15	TRBJ2-1	NA	TRBV14	NA	TGTGCCAGCAGCCAAGTTAGAGTCCGACCCAATGAGCAGTTCTTC	CASSQVRVRPNEQFF
15	TRBJ1-3	NA	TRBV30	NA	TGTGCCTGTCCTATGGGAGCCTACTCTGGAAACACCATATATTTT	CACPMGAYSGNTIYF
13	TRBJ2-1	once	TRBV6-1	TRBD1	TGTGCCAGCAGGACAGGGGTTAGAGATGAGCAGTTCTTC	CASRTGVRDEQFF
14	TRBJ1-2	NA	TRBV5-1	NA	TGCGCCAGCAGCGGAAAGGACGCCGGACGTGGCTACACCTTC	CASSGKDAGRGYTF
13	TRBJ1-4	NA	TRBV18	NA	TGTGCCACCCTCCGGGACACTTCTGAAAAACTGTTTTTT	CATLRDTSEKLFF
17	TRBJ2-5	once	TRBV7-9	NA	TGTGCCAGCAGCCCAGGACTAAAACAGGGGGGGCAAGAGACCCAGTACTTC	CASSPGLKQGGQETQYF
13	TRBJ1-2	NA	TRBV18	NA	TGTGCCAGCTCACCGAAGGACGGTTATGGCTACACCTTC	CASSPKDGYGYTF
15	TRBJ1-5	NA	TRBV6-1	NA	TGTGCCAGCAGTGAAAATACCGCCCTTAATCAGCCCCAGCATTTT	CASSENTALNQPQHF